The rows below give T cell receptor beta chains drawn from one sample of a study of shared clonotypes between healthy human individuals. TCRdb's copy holds only in-frame clones and misses some; the assay was immunoSEQ multiplex PCR. The data contain 2.3 million or so clones, more than 85% of them singletons. The sample taken for sequencing was naive CD4+ T cells from PBMCs. The receptors were sampled from a young man in good health. Some clones in this sample may be carry-over from other donors' samples. Each CDR3 is given with its conserved first and last residue. D genes are given only for firm matches.

- TRBJ1-4 TRBV28 TGTGCCAGCAGTTTATGGGGACCTGCAACTAATGAAAAACTGTTTTTT CASSLWGPATNEKLFF
- TRBJ1-1 TRBV5-1 TGCGCCAGCAGCTACACAGTGAACACTGAAGCTTTCTTT CASSYTVNTEAFF
- TRBJ1-1 TRBV7-9 TGTGCCAGCAGCTTCTTATCCGGGACCGGGTACGGGAACACTGAAGCTTTCTTT CASSFLSGTGYGNTEAFF
- TRBJ1-1 TRBV6-1 TGTGCCAGCAGTCCAATACACCCGAACACTGAAGCTTTCTTT CASSPIHPNTEAFF
- TRBJ2-3 TRBV6-6 TGTGCCAGCAGTTACTCTGGGTTAGATACGCAGTATTTT CASSYSGLDTQYF
- TRBJ2-7 TRBV7-9 TGTGCCAGCAGCTTTTCGGCAGGGTGGGGCGAGCAGTACTTC CASSFSAGWGEQYF
TRBD2 TRBJ2-3 TRBV18 TGTGCCAGCTCACAACGGACTAGCGGCACAGATACGCAGTATTTT CASSQRTSGTDTQYF
TRBD2 TRBJ2-1 TRBV19 TGTGCCAGTAGTATAGGATTGCGGGAGTATGAGCAGTTCTTC CASSIGLREYEQFF
TRBD1 TRBJ2-5 TRBV29-1 TGCAGCGGCACAGGGGGCTCCCAAGAGACCCAGTACTTC CSGTGGSQETQYF
TRBD1 TRBJ2-7 TRBV30 TGTGCCTGGAGGGACCGGGACAGGGGGATCTACGAGCAGTACTTC CAWRDRDRGIYEQYF
TRBD1 TRBJ1-1 TRBV7-8 TGTGCCAGCAGCTACTGGACAGGGGGTACTGAAGCTTTCTTT CASSYWTGGTEAFF
TRBD2 TRBJ2-7 TRBV18 TGTGCCAGCTCACCCTCGACTAGCGGGAGCTACGAGCAGTACTTC CASSPSTSGSYEQYF
- TRBJ2-3 TRBV6-4 TGTGCCAGCAGTGACGAAAGCACAGATACGCAGTATTTT CASSDESTDTQYF
TRBD1 TRBJ2-1 TRBV7-3 TGTGCCAGCAGCTATCGGCCCGGGACAGGGAACAATGAGCAGTTCTTC CASSYRPGTGNNEQFF